These T cell receptor beta chains were read from a single sample in a study of cytotoxic CD8 clonotypes in ibrutinib-treated CLL. Only in-frame clones appear in the TCRdb table, and some are missing; sequencing was by immunoSEQ multiplex PCR. The table lists more than 200,000 clones, roughly three quarters of them singletons. Sequenced material: PBMCs, taken after 12 months of ibrutinib treatment. The receptors come from a human donor with chronic lymphocytic leukemia. Both conserved end residues are part of each CDR3. Fields, in order: clone size, D gene, V gene, CDR3 length, J gene, CDR3 DNA, CDR3 protein. The D gene is left open where the match is weak. Expanded clones are given a class, and other clones once, few, many or no size at all.

.,TRBD1,TRBV5-1,15,TRBJ2-7,TGCGCCAGCAGCTTGGAGGGGACAGTATCCTACGAGCAGTACTTC,CASSLEGTVSYEQYF
.,.,TRBV9,15,TRBJ2-3,TGTGCCAGCAGCGTAGGGGCAGGGGGGTTATATACGCAGTATTTT,CASSVGAGGLYTQYF
once,.,TRBV2,11,TRBJ1-1,TGTGCCAGCAGTGACTATATTGGAGCTTTCTTT,CASSDYIGAFF
.,.,TRBV29-1,12,TRBJ2-3,TGCAGCGTTGAAGAGAGCACAGATACGCAGTATTTT,CSVEESTDTQYF
.,TRBD2,TRBV25-1,16,TRBJ2-7,TGTGCCAGCAGTCAGACTAGCGGATGGGCTTCCTACGAGCAGTACTTC,CASSQTSGWASYEQYF
.,.,TRBV5-1,13,TRBJ1-1,TGCGCCAGCAGCCAGGGGAGGGAGACTGAAGCTTTCTTT,CASSQGRETEAFF
.,TRBD1,TRBV11-3,15,TRBJ2-1,TGTGCCAGCAGCTCCCGGGACAGGGGGCTCTTGGAGCAGTTCTTC,CASSSRDRGLLEQFF
.,.,TRBV6-5,13,TRBJ2-5,TGTGCCAGCAGTTCGCACCGAGAGGTGACCCAGTACTTC,CASSSHREVTQYF
once,.,TRBV7-2,13,TRBJ2-7,TGTGCCAGCAGCTTAGATTCCCCGAGCGACCGGTACTTC,CASSLDSPSDRYF
.,TRBD1,TRBV7-8,18,TRBJ1-1,TGTGCCAGCAGCCTAACAGGGGGCTGGCCATCTAAACACACTGAAGCTTTCTTT,CASSLTGGWPSKHTEAFF
.,.,TRBV25-1,15,TRBJ1-2,TGTGCCAGCAGTAGAGGGAATCCCTCTACTGGGGGCTACACCTTC,CASSRGNPSTGGYTF
.,.,TRBV9,14,TRBJ2-7,TGTGCCAGCAGCGTAGGCCCAGGGATTTACGAGCAGTACTTC,CASSVGPGIYEQYF
.,TRBD2,TRBV7-9,13,TRBJ2-5,TGTGCCAGCACACTGGGAGGGAGAGAGACCCAGTACTTC,CASTLGGRETQYF
.,TRBD2,TRBV6-5,15,TRBJ2-7,TGTGCCAGCACCTCTGTCGGGGAGGGGAACTACGAGCAGTACTTC,CASTSVGEGNYEQYF
many,.,TRBV4-3,15,TRBJ1-2,TGCGCCAGCAGCCAAGATTTATCTGCAGCCTATGGCTACACCTTC,CASSQDLSAAYGYTF
.,.,TRBV28,14,TRBJ2-1,TGTGCCAGCAGTTCAGGCTTCGTGAACAATGAGCAGTTCTTC,CASSSGFVNNEQFF
.,.,TRBV5-6,14,TRBJ1-4,TGTGCCAGCAGCTTGCGCGGGTATAATGAAAAACTGTTTTTT,CASSLRGYNEKLFF
.,.,TRBV30,12,TRBJ2-3,TGTGCCTGGAGGTCAGGGTTTGATACGCAGTATTTT,CAWRSGFDTQYF
once,.,TRBV28,12,TRBJ2-7,TGTGCCAGCAGTTTATCAGGGACCGAGCAGTACTTC,CASSLSGTEQYF
.,.,TRBV10-3,15,TRBJ1-1,TGTGCCATCACTATGTCTGGGTTTGGGAACACTGAAGCTTTCTTT,CAITMSGFGNTEAFF
.,.,TRBV11-2,16,TRBJ1-3,TGTGCCAGCAGCGCCCACCCACGGGGATCAGGAAACACCATATATTTT,CASSAHPRGSGNTIYF
once,TRBD1,TRBV2,15,TRBJ1-5,TGTGCCAGCAGACCCGTGGACAGGCTCAATCAGCCCCAGCATTTT,CASRPVDRLNQPQHF
.,.,TRBV18,14,TRBJ1-2,TGTGCCAGCTCACTCGACAAGGGGTTGTATGGCTACACCTTC,CASSLDKGLYGYTF
.,.,TRBV5-6,18,TRBJ2-7,TGTGCCAGCAGCTTTAGTTGGCGGGCCCGGTACGGAGACTACGAGCAGTACTTC,CASSFSWRARYGDYEQYF
once,.,TRBV29-1,12,TRBJ1-2,TGCAGCGTTTTTGACAGTAACTATGGCTACACCTTC,CSVFDSNYGYTF
.,.,TRBV2,14,TRBJ1-6,TGTGCCAGCAGCCCCCAGGGATATAATTCACCCCTCCACTTT,CASSPQGYNSPLHF
.,.,TRBV30,15,TRBJ1-5,TGTGCCTGGACCAGCAATTCAGGCCACAATCAGCCCCAGCATTTT,CAWTSNSGHNQPQHF
.,.,TRBV5-4,15,TRBJ2-1,TGTGCCAGCAGCCTTGCATCGAGCTCCTACAATGAGCAGTTCTTC,CASSLASSSYNEQFF
.,.,TRBV19,13,TRBJ2-7,TGTGCCAGTAGTAAGGGATTTACCTACGAGCAGTACTTC,CASSKGFTYEQYF
once,TRBD1,TRBV14,14,TRBJ2-7,TGTGCCAGCAGCCAAGGCGGACAGGGGTTCGGGCAGTACTTC,CASSQGGQGFGQYF
many,.,TRBV2,14,TRBJ1-1,TGTGCCAGCAGTGCTGACAGATTTAACACTGAAGCTTTCTTT,CASSADRFNTEAFF
.,.,TRBV30,13,TRBJ1-3,TGTGCCTGGGCCCCGGGAGGTGGAAACACCATATATTTT,CAWAPGGGNTIYF
.,TRBD1,TRBV2,12,TRBJ1-1,TGTGCCAGCAGTAGACAGGGGTTCGGAGCTTTCTTT,CASSRQGFGAFF
.,.,TRBV1,17,TRBJ2-5,TGCACCAGCAGCCACGCCCCTCCGGGCCTTTCCCTAAAGACCCAGTACTTC,CTSSHAPPGLSLKTQYF
.,TRBD1,TRBV10-2,13,TRBJ1-4,TGCGCCAGTCGTGACAGGGGTCGTGAAAAACTGTTTTTT,CASRDRGREKLFF
once,.,TRBV7-2,14,TRBJ1-1,TGTGCCAGCAGCTTTCCCAGGGTGGACACTGAAGCTTTCTTT,CASSFPRVDTEAFF
.,.,TRBV5-1,18,TRBJ2-6,TGCGCCAGCAGCTTGGCCTCGGTAGCGTATTCTGGGGCCAACGTCCTGACTTTC,CASSLASVAYSGANVLTF
.,TRBD1,TRBV6-5,13,TRBJ2-7,TGTGCCAGCAGGGACAGGGTAAGGAGCGAGCAGTACTTC,CASRDRVRSEQYF
.,TRBD2,TRBV7-2,16,TRBJ2-3,TGTGCCAGCAGCCGAGACCAGCGGGAGGGCACAGATACGCAGTATTTT,CASSRDQREGTDTQYF
.,.,TRBV18,11,TRBJ1-1,TGTGCCAGTTTCATGAACACTGAAGCTTTCTTT,CASFMNTEAFF
.,TRBD1,TRBV28,16,TRBJ2-1,TGTGCCAGCAGTTTAGGATGGACAGGAGTGTACAATGAGCAGTTCTTC,CASSLGWTGVYNEQFF
.,TRBD2,TRBV7-9,16,TRBJ2-7,TGTGCCAGCAGCGCCCCGGGGGGGACTAGCGGGAGCGAGCAGTACTTC,CASSAPGGTSGSEQYF
.,TRBD1,TRBV7-8,15,TRBJ2-2,TGTGCCAGCAGCTTTCCCGGGACAGGGAACGGGGAGCTGTTTTTT,CASSFPGTGNGELFF
.,.,TRBV6-6,14,TRBJ1-4,TGTGCCAGCAGTGCCACCATCCTGGGTGGGAAACTGTTTTTT,CASSATILGGKLFF
.,TRBD2,TRBV11-2,17,TRBJ2-3,TGTGCCAGCAGCCGCGGACTAGCGGGACCCTCGGGCGATACGCAGTATTTT,CASSRGLAGPSGDTQYF
few,TRBD1,TRBV28,13,TRBJ1-2,TGTGCCAGCAGCCTACAGGGGGGCTATGGCTACACCTTC,CASSLQGGYGYTF
.,TRBD1,TRBV7-3,14,TRBJ1-5,TGTGCCAGCAGCTTGACAGGGGGCGGTCAGCCCCAGCATTTT,CASSLTGGGQPQHF
.,.,TRBV30,14,TRBJ1-1,TGTGCCTGGAGTGCGAGTTGGTTGAACACTGAAGCTTTCTTT,CAWSASWLNTEAFF
.,.,TRBV6-5,14,TRBJ2-7,TGTGCCAGCAGTTACTTGGACGGACCCTACGAGCAGTACTTC,CASSYLDGPYEQYF
.,.,TRBV30,16,TRBJ1-2,TGTGCCTGGAGCCTCCCTGCCAGGGAGTCTAACTATGGCTACACCTTC,CAWSLPARESNYGYTF
few,.,TRBV10-3,11,TRBJ1-1,TGTGCCATCAGTGAGTCTCTACAAGCTTTCTTT,CAISESLQAFF